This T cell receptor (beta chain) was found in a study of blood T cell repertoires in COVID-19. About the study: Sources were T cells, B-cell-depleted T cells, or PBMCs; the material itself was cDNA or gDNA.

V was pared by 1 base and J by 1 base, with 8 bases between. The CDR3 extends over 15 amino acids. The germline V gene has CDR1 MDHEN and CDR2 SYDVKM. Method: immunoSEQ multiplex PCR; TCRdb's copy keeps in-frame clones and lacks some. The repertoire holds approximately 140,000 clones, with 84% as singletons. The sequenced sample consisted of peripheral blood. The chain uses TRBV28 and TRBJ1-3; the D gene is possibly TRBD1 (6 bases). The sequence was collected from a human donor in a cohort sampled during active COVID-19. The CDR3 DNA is TGTGCCAGCAGTTTATACCAGGGGTCTGGAAACACCATATATTTT. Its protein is CASSLYQGSGNTIYF.